Listed here is a single TCR beta chain. Its matching antigen is unknown. This record comes from a study of beta chain features in type 1 diabetes. The CDR3 runs to 16 residues. J was trimmed by 4 bases and V by 3 bases; bases with no gene match: 9. Germline assignment: CDR1 SGHTA and CDR2 FQGTGA. Sequenced material consisted of expressed TCRB transcripts (all of the isolated RNA was reverse transcribed). Assay: immunoSEQ multiplex PCR; the TCRdb copy retains only in-frame clones and omits some. The sample includes about 900,000 clones, 15% to 20% of them seen just once. Study results and caveats: Fewer insertions but more deletions were seen at VDJ junctions in type 1 diabetes patients.

This sequence originates from a woman under 30 in good health. Sequenced material: naive CD4+ T cells from blood. This chain connects TRBV7-3 to TRBJ2-3; 8 nucleotides match TRBD2. The CDR3 sequence: CASSLRGTRGADTQYF. The CDR3, as DNA: TGTGCCAGCAGCTTGCGCGGGACTAGGGGGGCAGATACGCAGTATTTT.